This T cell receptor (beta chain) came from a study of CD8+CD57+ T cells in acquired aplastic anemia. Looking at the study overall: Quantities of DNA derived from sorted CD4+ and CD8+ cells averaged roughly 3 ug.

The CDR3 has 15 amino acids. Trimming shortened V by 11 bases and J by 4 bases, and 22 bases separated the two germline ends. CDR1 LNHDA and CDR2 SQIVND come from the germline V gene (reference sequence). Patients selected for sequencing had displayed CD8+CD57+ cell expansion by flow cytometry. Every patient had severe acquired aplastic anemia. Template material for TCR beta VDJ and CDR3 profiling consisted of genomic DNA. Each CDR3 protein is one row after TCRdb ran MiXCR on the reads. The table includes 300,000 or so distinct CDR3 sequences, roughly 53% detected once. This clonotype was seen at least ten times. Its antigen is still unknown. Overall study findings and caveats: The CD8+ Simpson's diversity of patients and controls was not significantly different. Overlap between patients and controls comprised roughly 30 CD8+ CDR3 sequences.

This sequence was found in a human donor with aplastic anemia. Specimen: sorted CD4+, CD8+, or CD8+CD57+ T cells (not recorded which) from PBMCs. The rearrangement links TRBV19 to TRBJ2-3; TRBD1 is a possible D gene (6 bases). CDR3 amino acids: CASRTAGAISDTQYF. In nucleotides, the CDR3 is TGTGCCTCAAGGACAGCAGGGGCCATTTCAGATACGCAGTATTTT.